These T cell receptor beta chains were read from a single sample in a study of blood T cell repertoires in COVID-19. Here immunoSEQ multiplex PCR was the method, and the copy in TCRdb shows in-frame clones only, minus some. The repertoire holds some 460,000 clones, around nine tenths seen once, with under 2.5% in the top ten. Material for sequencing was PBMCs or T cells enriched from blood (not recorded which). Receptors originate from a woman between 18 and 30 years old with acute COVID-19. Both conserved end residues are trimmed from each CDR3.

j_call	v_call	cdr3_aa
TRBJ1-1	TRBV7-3	ASSPTGGEATEAF
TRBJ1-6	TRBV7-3	ASSFTQEGSPLH
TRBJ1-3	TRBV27	ASSPGTAKNTIY
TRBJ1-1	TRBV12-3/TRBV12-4	ASGWGGGEAF
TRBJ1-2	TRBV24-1	ATSPGGNYGYT
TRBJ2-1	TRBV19	ASSSRGRTSGYNEQF
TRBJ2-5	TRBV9	ASSLRDRVFQETQY
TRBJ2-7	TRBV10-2	ASSESVDSEQY
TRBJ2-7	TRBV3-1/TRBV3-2	ASSHNSGAAYEQY
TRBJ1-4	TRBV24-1	ATSDNGGQENEKLF
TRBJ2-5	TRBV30	AWDLRGTLVETQY
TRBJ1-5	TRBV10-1	ASSDGVGGNQPQH
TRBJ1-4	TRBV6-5	ASSYVGGGGEKLF
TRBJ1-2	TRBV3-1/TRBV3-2	ASSQDRRANYGYT
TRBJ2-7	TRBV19	ASSTLLKEGGKQY
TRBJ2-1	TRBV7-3	ASSLIPGLAGIGEQF
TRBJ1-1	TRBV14	TSSQDLGGTEAF
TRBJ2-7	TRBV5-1	ASSLGLAGGYEQY
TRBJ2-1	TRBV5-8	ASNPALAGDYNEQF
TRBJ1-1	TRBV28	ASSFQRGLGTEAF
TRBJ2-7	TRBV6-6	ASSWTSGGASYEQY
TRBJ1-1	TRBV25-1	ASSVPDSLRAF
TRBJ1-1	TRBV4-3	ASSQAPNTGHLNTEAF
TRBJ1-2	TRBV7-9	ASSLGIQGAPGYGYT
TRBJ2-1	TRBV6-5	ASSSAGDEQF
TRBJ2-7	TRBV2	ASSVLAVTYEQY
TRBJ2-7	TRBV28	ASTSPGKTYEQY
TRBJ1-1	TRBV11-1	ASSPFNTEAF
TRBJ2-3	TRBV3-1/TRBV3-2	ASSLAGSTDTQY
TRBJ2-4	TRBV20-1	SAIYKNIQY
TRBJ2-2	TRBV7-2	ASSLSGMEGGELF
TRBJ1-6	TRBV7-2	ASSPTGGVGSPLH
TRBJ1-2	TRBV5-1	ASSLARFGQEGGYT
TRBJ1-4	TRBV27	ASSLGGTGENEKLF
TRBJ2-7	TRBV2	ASSPSGISYEQY
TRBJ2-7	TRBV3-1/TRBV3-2	ASSQDIPSSYEQY
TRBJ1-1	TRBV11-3	ASSLITGGGTEAF
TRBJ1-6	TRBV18	ASSPRLQGASNSPLH
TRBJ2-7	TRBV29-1	SVSGDLLTTYEQY
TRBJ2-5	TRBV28	ASSPTSGGAWETQY
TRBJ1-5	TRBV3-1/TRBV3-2	ASSQDTIYQPQH
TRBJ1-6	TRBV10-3	AISESDFRDNSPLH
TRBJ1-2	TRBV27	ASSPMDREVGYT
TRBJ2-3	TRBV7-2	ASSYIAGGTDTQY
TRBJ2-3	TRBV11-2	ASSLEVAGADTQY
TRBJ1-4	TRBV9	ASSLGQGGEKLF
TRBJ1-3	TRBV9	ASSGTGGYTIY
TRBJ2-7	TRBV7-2	ASSLAGQGWQY
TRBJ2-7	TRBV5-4	ASSLRDRGLVSSYEQY
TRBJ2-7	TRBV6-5	ASRSVDEQY
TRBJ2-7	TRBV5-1	ASSLYAVGQGSYEQY
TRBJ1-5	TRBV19	ASSPDGNQPQH
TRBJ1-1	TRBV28	ASSSHGTGVTEAF
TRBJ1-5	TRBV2	ASQAVLGQGGQPQH
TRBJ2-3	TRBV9	ASSVSRGDTQY